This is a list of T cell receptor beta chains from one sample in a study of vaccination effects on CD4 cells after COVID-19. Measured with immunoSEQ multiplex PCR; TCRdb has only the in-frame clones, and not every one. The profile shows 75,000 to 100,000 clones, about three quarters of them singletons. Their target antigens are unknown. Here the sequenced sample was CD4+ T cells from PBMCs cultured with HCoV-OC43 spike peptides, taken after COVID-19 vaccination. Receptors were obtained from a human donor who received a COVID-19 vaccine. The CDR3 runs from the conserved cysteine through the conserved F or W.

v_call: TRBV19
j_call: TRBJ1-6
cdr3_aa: CASTRDEGISPLHF

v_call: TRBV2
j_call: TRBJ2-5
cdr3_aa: CASSEWRTQETQYF

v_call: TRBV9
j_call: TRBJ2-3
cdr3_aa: CASSVGTDTQYF

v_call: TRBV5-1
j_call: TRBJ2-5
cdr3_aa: CASRRGSQETQYF

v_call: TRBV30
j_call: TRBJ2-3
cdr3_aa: CAWSALASDTQYF

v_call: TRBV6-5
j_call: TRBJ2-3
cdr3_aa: CASSYQTSGEAAQYF

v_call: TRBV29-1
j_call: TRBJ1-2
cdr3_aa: CSVEWDRGPGYTF

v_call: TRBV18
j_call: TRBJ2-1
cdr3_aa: CASSRGGVWNEQFF

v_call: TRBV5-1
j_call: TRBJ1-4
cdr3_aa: CASSFDDNEKLFF

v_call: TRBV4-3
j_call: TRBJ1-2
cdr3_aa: CASSQELGDGYTF

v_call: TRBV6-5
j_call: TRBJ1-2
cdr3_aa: CASSFGDRGNGYTF

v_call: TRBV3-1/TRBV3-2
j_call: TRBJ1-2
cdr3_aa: CASSQGGGHGYTF

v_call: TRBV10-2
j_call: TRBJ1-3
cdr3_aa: CASTRDRDSGNTIYF

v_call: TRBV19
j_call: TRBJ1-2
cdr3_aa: CASSVQGTYGYTF

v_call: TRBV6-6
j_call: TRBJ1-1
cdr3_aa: CASAATQANTEAFF

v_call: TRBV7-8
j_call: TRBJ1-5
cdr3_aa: CASSPVGAYGNQPQHF

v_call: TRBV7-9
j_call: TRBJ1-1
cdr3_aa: CASSSAGAVVDTEAFF

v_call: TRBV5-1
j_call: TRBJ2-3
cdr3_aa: CASSISTGLITDTQYF

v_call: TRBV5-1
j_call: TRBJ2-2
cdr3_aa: CASILGTSNTGELFF

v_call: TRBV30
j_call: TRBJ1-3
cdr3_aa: CAWSVRRWDASSGNTIYF